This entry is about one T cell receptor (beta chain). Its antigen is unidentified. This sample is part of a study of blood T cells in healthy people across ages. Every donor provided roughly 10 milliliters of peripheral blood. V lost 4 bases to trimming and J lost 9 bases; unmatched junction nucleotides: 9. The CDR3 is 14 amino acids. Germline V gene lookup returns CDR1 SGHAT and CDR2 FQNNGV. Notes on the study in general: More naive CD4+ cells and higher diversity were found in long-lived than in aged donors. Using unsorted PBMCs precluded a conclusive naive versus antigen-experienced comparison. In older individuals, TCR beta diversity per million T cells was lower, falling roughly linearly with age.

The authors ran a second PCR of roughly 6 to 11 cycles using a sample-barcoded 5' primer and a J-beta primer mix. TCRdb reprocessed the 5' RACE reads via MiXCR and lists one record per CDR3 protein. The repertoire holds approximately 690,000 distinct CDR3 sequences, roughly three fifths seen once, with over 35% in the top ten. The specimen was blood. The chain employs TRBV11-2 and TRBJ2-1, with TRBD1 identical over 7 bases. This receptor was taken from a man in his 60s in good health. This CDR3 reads CASSSRDRPTEQFF. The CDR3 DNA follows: TGTGCCAGCAGCTCACGGGACAGACCAACTGAGCAGTTCTTC.